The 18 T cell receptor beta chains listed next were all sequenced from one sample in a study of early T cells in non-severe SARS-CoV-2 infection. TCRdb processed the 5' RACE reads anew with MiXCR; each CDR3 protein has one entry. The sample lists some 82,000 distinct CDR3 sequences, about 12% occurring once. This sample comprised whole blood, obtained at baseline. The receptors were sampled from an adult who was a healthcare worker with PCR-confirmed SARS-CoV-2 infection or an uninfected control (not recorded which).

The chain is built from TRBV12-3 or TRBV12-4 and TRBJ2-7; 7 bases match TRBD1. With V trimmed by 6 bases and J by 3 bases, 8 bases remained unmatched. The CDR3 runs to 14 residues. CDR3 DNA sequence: TGTGCCAGCAGCCGAGGGGGACAGTACTACGAGCAGTACTTC. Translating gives CASSRGGQYYEQYF.

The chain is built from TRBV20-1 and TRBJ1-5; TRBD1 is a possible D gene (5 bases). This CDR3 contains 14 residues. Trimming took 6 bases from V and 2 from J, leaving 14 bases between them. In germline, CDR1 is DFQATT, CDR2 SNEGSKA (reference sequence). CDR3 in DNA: TGCAGTGCGATGCAGGGTGTGGGCAATCAGCCCCAGCATTTT. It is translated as CSAMQGVGNQPQHF.

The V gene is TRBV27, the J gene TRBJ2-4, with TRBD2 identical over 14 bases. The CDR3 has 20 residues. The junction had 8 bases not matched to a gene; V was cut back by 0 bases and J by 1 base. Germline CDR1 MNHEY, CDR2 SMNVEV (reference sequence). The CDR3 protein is CASSLSGLAGVNGAKNIQYF. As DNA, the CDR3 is TGTGCCAGCAGTTTATCGGGACTAGCGGGGGTGAACGGGGCCAAAAACATTCAGTACTTC.

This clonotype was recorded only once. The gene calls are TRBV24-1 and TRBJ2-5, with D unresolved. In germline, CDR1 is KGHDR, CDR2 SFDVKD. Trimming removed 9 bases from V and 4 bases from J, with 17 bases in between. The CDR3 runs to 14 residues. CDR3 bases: TGTGCCACCGCCACGGGTTCCAACGGAGAGACCCAGTACTTC. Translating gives CATATGSNGETQYF.

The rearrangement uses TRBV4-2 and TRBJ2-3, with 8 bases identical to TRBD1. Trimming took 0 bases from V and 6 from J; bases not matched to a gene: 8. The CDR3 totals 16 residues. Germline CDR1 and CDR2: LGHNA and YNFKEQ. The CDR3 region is CASSQDGQGAGDTQYF. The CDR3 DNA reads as TGTGCCAGCAGCCAAGATGGTCAGGGGGCGGGGGATACGCAGTATTTT.

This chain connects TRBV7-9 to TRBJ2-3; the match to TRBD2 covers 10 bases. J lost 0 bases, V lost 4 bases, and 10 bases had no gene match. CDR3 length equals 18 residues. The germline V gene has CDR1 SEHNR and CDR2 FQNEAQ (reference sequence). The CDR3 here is CASSSPSGSFLSTDTQYF. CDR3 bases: TGTGCCAGCAGCTCCCCTAGCGGGAGTTTCTTAAGCACAGATACGCAGTATTTT.

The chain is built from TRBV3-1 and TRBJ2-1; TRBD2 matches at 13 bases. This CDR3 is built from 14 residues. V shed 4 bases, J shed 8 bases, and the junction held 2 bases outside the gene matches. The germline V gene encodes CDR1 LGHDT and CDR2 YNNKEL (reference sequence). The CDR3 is CASSRGLAGDEQFF. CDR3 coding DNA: TGTGCCAGCAGCCGAGGACTAGCGGGAGATGAGCAGTTCTTC.

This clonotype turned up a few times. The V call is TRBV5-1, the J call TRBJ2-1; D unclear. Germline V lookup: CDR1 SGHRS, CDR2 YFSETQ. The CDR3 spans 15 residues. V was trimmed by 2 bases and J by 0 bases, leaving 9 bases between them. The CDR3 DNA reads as TGCGCCAGCAGCTTAAGGGTAAACTCCTACAATGAGCAGTTCTTC. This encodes CASSLRVNSYNEQFF.

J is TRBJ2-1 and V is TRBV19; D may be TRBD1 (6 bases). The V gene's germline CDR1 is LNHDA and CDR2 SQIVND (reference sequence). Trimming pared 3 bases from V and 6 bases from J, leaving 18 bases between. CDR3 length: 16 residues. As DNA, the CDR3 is TGTGCCAGTAGTATCGAGTCGGCCTGGGGGCCCAATGAGCAGTTCTTC. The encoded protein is CASSIESAWGPNEQFF. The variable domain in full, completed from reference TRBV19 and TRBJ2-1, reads DGGITQSPKYLFRKEGQNVTLSCEQNLNHDAMYWYRQDPGQGLRLIYYSQIVNDFQKGDIAEGYSVSREKKESFPLTVTSAQKNPTAFYLCASSIESAWGPNEQFFGPGTRLTVL.

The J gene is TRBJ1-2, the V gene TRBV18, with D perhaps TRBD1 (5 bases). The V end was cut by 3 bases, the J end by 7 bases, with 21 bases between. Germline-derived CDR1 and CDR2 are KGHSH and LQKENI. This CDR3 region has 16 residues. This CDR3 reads CASSPSGGTLPSGYTF. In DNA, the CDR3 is TGTGCCAGCTCACCTAGTGGAGGGACTTTGCCCAGTGGCTACACCTTC.

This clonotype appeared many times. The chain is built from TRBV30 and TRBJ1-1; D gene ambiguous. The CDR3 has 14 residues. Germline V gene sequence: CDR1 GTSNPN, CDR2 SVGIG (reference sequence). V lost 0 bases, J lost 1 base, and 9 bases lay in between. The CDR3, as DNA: TGTGCCTGGAGTGTAGGGTGGGGGAACACTGAAGCTTTCTTT. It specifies CAWSVGWGNTEAFF.

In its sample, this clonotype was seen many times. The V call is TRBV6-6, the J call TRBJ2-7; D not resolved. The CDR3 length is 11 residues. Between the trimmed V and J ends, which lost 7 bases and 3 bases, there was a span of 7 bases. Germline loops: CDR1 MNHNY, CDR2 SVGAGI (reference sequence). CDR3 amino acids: CASTVNYEQYF. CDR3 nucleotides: TGTGCCAGCACTGTAAACTACGAGCAGTACTTC.

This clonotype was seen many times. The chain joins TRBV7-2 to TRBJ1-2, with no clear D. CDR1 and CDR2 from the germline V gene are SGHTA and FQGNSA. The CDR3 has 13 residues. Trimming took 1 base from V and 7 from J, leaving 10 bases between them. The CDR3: CASSLVSVSGYTF. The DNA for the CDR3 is TGTGCCAGCAGCTTAGTGTCGGTCTCTGGCTACACCTTC.

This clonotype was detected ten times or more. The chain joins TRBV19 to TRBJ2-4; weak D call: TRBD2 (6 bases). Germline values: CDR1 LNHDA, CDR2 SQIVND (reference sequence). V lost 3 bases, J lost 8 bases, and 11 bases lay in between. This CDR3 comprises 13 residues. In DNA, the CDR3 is TGTGCCAGTAGTATCCTCCCGGGGGACATTCAGTACTTC. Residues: CASSILPGDIQYF.

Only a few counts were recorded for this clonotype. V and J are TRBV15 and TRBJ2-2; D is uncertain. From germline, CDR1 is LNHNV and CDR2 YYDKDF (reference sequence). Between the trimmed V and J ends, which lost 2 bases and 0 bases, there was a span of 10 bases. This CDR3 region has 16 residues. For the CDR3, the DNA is TGTGCCACCAGCAGACTGTACGGACCGAACACCGGGGAGCTGTTTTTT. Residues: CATSRLYGPNTGELFF.

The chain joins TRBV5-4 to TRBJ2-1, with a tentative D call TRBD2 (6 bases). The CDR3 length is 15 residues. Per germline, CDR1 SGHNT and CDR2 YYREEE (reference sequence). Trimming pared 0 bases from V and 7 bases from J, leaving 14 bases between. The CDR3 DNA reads TGTGCCAGCAGCTTGGATCTTTCCGCGGGGAATGAGCAGTTCTTC. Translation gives CASSLDLSAGNEQFF.

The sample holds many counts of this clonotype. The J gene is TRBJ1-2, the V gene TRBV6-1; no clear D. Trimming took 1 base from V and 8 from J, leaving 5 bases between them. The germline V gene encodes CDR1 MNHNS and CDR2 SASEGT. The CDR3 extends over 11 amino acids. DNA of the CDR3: TGTGCCAGCAGTGAAGGCGCAGGCTACACCTTC. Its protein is CASSEGAGYTF.

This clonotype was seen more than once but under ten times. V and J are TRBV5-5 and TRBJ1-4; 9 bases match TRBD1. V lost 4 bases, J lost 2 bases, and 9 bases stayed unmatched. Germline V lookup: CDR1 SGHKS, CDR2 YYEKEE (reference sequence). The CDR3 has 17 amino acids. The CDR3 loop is CASSVSGTGWTNEKLFF. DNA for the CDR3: TGTGCCAGCAGCGTGTCCGGGACAGGGTGGACTAATGAAAAACTGTTTTTT.